This is a list of T cell receptor beta chains from one sample in a study of blood T cell repertoires in COVID-19. Libraries were prepared by immunoSEQ multiplex PCR; TCRdb keeps only in-frame clonotypes and omits some of them. Among about 170,000 clones listed, over 80% were seen once. Source material: peripheral blood. These receptor sequences come from a man younger than 40 with COVID-19, enrolled during active disease. CDR3s include the opening cysteine and the closing phenylalanine or tryptophan. D genes are given only for firm matches. Not every row has a clone size; where given, it reads once, few, many or a size class.

cdr3_nt: TGTGCCAGCAGTGATGGCGGGGGCGAGGACACTGAAGCTTTCTTT
cdr3_aa: CASSDGGGEDTEAFF
v_call: TRBV6-4
j_call: TRBJ1-1
clone_size: -
d_call: -

cdr3_nt: TGTGCCTGGAGTGTACAGGGGGTGAGGGCTGAAAAACTGTTTTTT
cdr3_aa: CAWSVQGVRAEKLFF
v_call: TRBV30
j_call: TRBJ1-4
clone_size: once
d_call: TRBD1

cdr3_nt: TGCGCCAGCAGCTTAGCGGTAGGGTACCACGAGCAGTACTTC
cdr3_aa: CASSLAVGYHEQYF
v_call: TRBV5-1
j_call: TRBJ2-7
clone_size: -
d_call: -

cdr3_nt: TGTGCCAGCAGCCCAGGGAACACCGGGGAGCTGTTTTTT
cdr3_aa: CASSPGNTGELFF
v_call: TRBV7-3
j_call: TRBJ2-2
clone_size: few
d_call: -

cdr3_nt: TGTGCCAGTAGGCGGACTAGCGGGAGTTACAATGAGCAGTTCTTC
cdr3_aa: CASRRTSGSYNEQFF
v_call: TRBV19
j_call: TRBJ2-1
clone_size: -
d_call: TRBD2

cdr3_nt: TGTGCCAGCAGGGACAGGGGGTATCAGCCCCAGCATTTT
cdr3_aa: CASRDRGYQPQHF
v_call: TRBV2
j_call: TRBJ1-5
clone_size: -
d_call: TRBD1

cdr3_nt: TGTGCCAGCTCACCACCCGGGACAAACCCTTCACAAGAGCAGTACTTC
cdr3_aa: CASSPPGTNPSQEQYF
v_call: TRBV18
j_call: TRBJ2-7
clone_size: -
d_call: -

cdr3_nt: TGTGCCAGCAGCTTAGCAGGACTAGCGGGGGGGCCTCTAGCCAAAAACATTCAGTACTTC
cdr3_aa: CASSLAGLAGGPLAKNIQYF
v_call: TRBV7-8
j_call: TRBJ2-4
clone_size: -
d_call: TRBD2

cdr3_nt: TGTGCCATCAGTGAACCTAGCGGGAGGTCCTACAATGAGCAGTTCTTC
cdr3_aa: CAISEPSGRSYNEQFF
v_call: TRBV10-3
j_call: TRBJ2-1
clone_size: -
d_call: TRBD2

cdr3_nt: TGTGCCAGCTCCCCTTATAGCGGGGGGGGATCCTTCAATGAGCAGTTCTTC
cdr3_aa: CASSPYSGGGSFNEQFF
v_call: TRBV18
j_call: TRBJ2-1
clone_size: -
d_call: TRBD2

cdr3_nt: TGTGCCAGCAGTTACTCAAGGTCGGGGAACTATGGCTACACCTTC
cdr3_aa: CASSYSRSGNYGYTF
v_call: TRBV6-2/TRBV6-3
j_call: TRBJ1-2
clone_size: -
d_call: -

cdr3_nt: TGTGCCAGCAGCTGGCCTGGCGGGGGAATCTACGAGCAGTACTTC
cdr3_aa: CASSWPGGGIYEQYF
v_call: TRBV7-2
j_call: TRBJ2-7
clone_size: -
d_call: TRBD2

cdr3_nt: TGTGCTAGTGGCCCAACGGGAGGAGGCACAGATACGCAGTATTTT
cdr3_aa: CASGPTGGGTDTQYF
v_call: TRBV12-5
j_call: TRBJ2-3
clone_size: -
d_call: TRBD2

cdr3_nt: TGCAGCGTTGGGAACAGGGTTGAGGATGGCTACACCTTC
cdr3_aa: CSVGNRVEDGYTF
v_call: TRBV29-1
j_call: TRBJ1-2
clone_size: -
d_call: -

cdr3_nt: TGCGCCAGCAGCCAAGATAGCGGGGTGTATAGCAATCAGCCCCAGCATTTT
cdr3_aa: CASSQDSGVYSNQPQHF
v_call: TRBV4-1
j_call: TRBJ1-5
clone_size: -
d_call: -

cdr3_nt: TGTGCCAGCAGTTTAAGGTTTGGAGGCGATACGCAGTATTTT
cdr3_aa: CASSLRFGGDTQYF
v_call: TRBV27
j_call: TRBJ2-3
clone_size: -
d_call: -

cdr3_nt: TGTGCCATCAGACTCACGGAGGGACAATCCGGGACAGGAGGCCAGCCCCAGCATTTT
cdr3_aa: CAIRLTEGQSGTGGQPQHF
v_call: TRBV10-3
j_call: TRBJ1-5
clone_size: -
d_call: TRBD1